This entry describes one T cell receptor (beta chain). These data come from a study of lymphopenia after photon versus proton radiotherapy. The CDR3 is made up of 14 amino acids. Germline CDR1 LNHDA, CDR2 SQIVND (reference sequence). Trimming took 1 base from V and 7 from J; bases not matched to a gene: 2. Sequenced by immunoSEQ multiplex PCR; TCRdb stores in-frame clones only, minus some. In the table there are over 35,000 clones, about four fifths of which are singletons. This sequence originates from a woman aged 70 to 79 with pancreatic cancer. Here the sequenced sample was peripheral blood, taken from a patient treated with proton-based radiotherapy. The chain joins TRBV19 to TRBJ2-4; 9 bases align to TRBD1. The CDR3 DNA reads TGTGCCAGTAGTATAGGGACAGGGGAGAACATTCAGTACTTC. Amino acids: CASSIGTGENIQYF.